Sequencing of this T cell receptor (beta chain) was carried out in a study of blood T cell repertoires in COVID-19. Clones were sequenced by immunoSEQ multiplex PCR, and TCRdb holds only the in-frame ones, with some missing. This table holds about 25,000 clones, 70% to 85% found once. This CDR3 has 15 residues. Germline CDR1 reads SGHVS; CDR2 reads FQNEAQ. The V and J ends lost 5 bases and 6 bases, in that order; junction bases with no gene match: 9. This clone was observed a handful of times. This sequence was found in an elderly man with active or convalescent COVID-19. V is TRBV7-8 and J is TRBJ2-1; 8 bases line up with TRBD2. The sample comprised peripheral blood. CDR3 protein: CASSQLADYPNEQFF. In DNA form, the CDR3 reads TGTGCCAGCAGCCAACTAGCGGATTACCCCAATGAGCAGTTCTTC.